The T cell receptor (beta chain) under discussion was sequenced for a study of blood T cell repertoires in COVID-19. For the study at large: Spain, Italy and the United States supplied samples that represented acute and convalescent COVID-19. The cDNA or gDNA used as material had been derived from T cells, B-cell-depleted T cells, or PBMCs.

Ages ranged from roughly 18 to 100 years, with residence in 24 US areas. The repertoire was sequenced with immunoSEQ multiplex PCR; TCRdb's copy has only in-frame clones and lacks some. This sample has about 280,000 clones, with around 90% found just once. V was cut by 2 bases and J by 2 bases, with 18 bases left in between. The germline V gene has CDR1 KGHDR and CDR2 SFDVKD. The CDR3 runs 17 residues. Sequencing was done on a sample of PBMCs or T cells enriched from blood (not recorded which). The clonotype originates from a woman aged 18-29 years with acute COVID-19. The V gene is TRBV24-1, the J gene TRBJ2-7; possibly TRBD2 for D (7 bases). CDR3 amino acids: CATSDSTGRGHTYEQYF. Here the CDR3 DNA reads TGTGCCACCAGTGATTCCACAGGGCGGGGGCACACCTACGAGCAGTACTTC.